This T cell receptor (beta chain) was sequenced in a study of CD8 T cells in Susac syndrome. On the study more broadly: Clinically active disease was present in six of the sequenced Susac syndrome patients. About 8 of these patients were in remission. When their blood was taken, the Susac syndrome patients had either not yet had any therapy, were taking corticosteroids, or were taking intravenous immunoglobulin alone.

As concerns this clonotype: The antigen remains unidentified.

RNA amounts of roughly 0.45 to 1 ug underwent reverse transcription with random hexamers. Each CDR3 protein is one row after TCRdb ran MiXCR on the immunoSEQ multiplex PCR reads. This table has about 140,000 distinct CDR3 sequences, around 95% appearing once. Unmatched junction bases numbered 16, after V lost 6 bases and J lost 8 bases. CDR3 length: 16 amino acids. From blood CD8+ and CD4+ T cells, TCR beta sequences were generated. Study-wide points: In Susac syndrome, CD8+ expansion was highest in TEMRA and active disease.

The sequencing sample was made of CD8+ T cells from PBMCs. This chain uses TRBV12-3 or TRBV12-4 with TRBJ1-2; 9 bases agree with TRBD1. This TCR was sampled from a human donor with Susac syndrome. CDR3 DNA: TGTGCCAGCAGCCCACATTCGTTAGGGGACAGGGACGGCTACACCTTC. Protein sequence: CASSPHSLGDRDGYTF.